This TCR beta chain was sequenced in a study of vaccination and CD4 T cells after COVID-19. Across the whole study: Overlapping peptides covering the spike proteins of SARS-CoV-2, HCoV-NL63, HCoV-OC43 and HCoV-229E were added to stimulate cells.

This clonotype has more than one count but fewer than ten. Antigen unknown. V lost 5 bases and J 8 bases, leaving 18 bases between the germline ends. The V gene's germline CDR1 is LNHDA and CDR2 SQIVND (reference sequence). CDR3 length: 14 residues. Sequencing of cultured CD4+ T cell DNA used the Oncomine TCR Beta short-read assay. TCRdb reanalysed the PCR reads using MiXCR and keeps one entry per CDR3 protein. The sample holds under 20,000 distinct CDR3 sequences, around 52% seen once. Time point given: late sampling 161 to 241 days after vaccination in a few convalescent patients. As to treatment: approximately nine-day PBMC culture with coronavirus spike peptide pools or control peptides (ViraFEST assay). When approximately 10 days of culture had elapsed, CD4+ T cells were isolated by negative selection.

The sample in question was CD4+ T cells from blood, cultured in vitro, obtained about 7 months after SARS-CoV-2 vaccination. The chain links TRBV19 to TRBJ1-2, with a weak D call TRBD1 (6 bases). This clonotype was sampled from a human donor who had recovered from COVID-19. DNA of the CDR3: TGTGCCAGTAGTCCCACGACTTCAGGGGACGGCTACACCTTC. Protein sequence: CASSPTTSGDGYTF.